The 18 T cell receptor beta chains below come from one sample, sequenced in a study of CD8+ T cells in alopecia areata. Sequencing relied on a cDNA template that was reverse transcribed from extracted RNA. Sequencing was performed with immunoSEQ multiplex PCR; in TCRdb, only in-frame clones are kept and a portion is missing. The repertoire holds fewer than 250,000 clones, with about 53% as singletons. The sequencing used CD4+ T cells sorted from blood, collected at week 0. Every receptor here comes from a human donor with alopecia areata.

The chain links TRBV25-1 to TRBJ1-2; 8 bases agree with TRBD1. The CDR3 sequence is 16 residues long. V lost 3 bases, J lost 4 bases, and 10 bases stayed unmatched. CDR1 and CDR2 (germline): MGHDK, SYGVNS. CDR3 in amino acids: CASSDYGTGLIYGYTF. CDR3 sequence (DNA): TGTGCCAGCAGTGATTACGGGACAGGATTAATCTATGGCTACACCTTC.

The chain couples TRBV14 to TRBJ2-6; unclear D gene. Trimming took off 10 bases at V and 8 bases at J, with 15 bases between the two ends. The CDR3 extends over 13 amino acids. Germline V gives CDR1 SGHDN, CDR2 FVKESK. CDR3 sequence (DNA): TGTGCCACTCTTGACTTGAATACCAACGTCCTGACTTTC. This gives the protein CATLDLNTNVLTF.

The chain recombines TRBV4-1 with TRBJ1-5; D gene ambiguous. The CDR3 has 15 amino acids. Germline loops: CDR1 MGHRA, CDR2 YSYEKL. V lost 2 bases and J 2 bases, leaving 10 bases between the germline ends. The CDR3 bases are TGCGCCAGCAGCCAATTGGGCAGGCGCAATCAGCCCCAGCATTTT. As protein: CASSQLGRRNQPQHF.

The chain joins TRBV11-3 to TRBJ1-1; the match to TRBD1 covers 8 bases. CDR3 size: 16 residues. Losses at the gene ends were 5 bases for V and 0 bases for J; bases not matched to a gene: 8. Germline CDR1 SGHNT, CDR2 YENEEA. CDR3 amino acids: CASSPGQGHMNTEAFF. DNA of the CDR3: TGTGCCAGCAGCCCCGGACAGGGACACATGAACACTGAAGCTTTCTTT.

The chain is built from TRBV27 and TRBJ1-2, with 9 bases that match TRBD1. The CDR3 is 14 amino acids. Germline CDR1 reads MNHEY; CDR2 reads SMNVEV (reference sequence). V lost 6 bases, J lost 8 bases, and 10 bases stayed unmatched. In DNA form, the CDR3 reads TGTGCCAGCAGCCCTAGGACAGGGGAAGGGGGCTACACCTTC. Translated, it gives CASSPRTGEGGYTF.

This clone showed up just once. This chain connects TRBV7-9 to TRBJ2-5, with no clear D. Trimming took off 1 base at V and 1 base at J, with 10 bases between the two ends. Germline values: CDR1 SEHNR, CDR2 FQNEAQ (reference sequence). The CDR3 totals 15 residues. CDR3 DNA sequence: TGTGCCAGCAGCTTAGAAGTCTCGCGCCAAGAGACCCAGTACTTC. Protein product: CASSLEVSRQETQYF.

This clone came up a few times. The chain is built from TRBV7-9 and TRBJ2-1; D remains ambiguous. The CDR3 has 12 residues. Trimming removed 5 bases from V and 7 bases from J, with 9 bases in between. Germline loops: CDR1 SEHNR, CDR2 FQNEAQ (reference sequence). CDR3 sequence: CASSRNENEQFF. CDR3 sequence (DNA): TGTGCCAGCAGCCGAAACGAGAATGAGCAGTTCTTC.

The chain is built from TRBV5-1 and TRBJ2-2; D not resolved. Between the trimmed V and J ends, which lost 0 bases and 2 bases, there was a span of 8 bases. The CDR3 length is 15 residues. Germline loops: CDR1 SGHRS, CDR2 YFSETQ. CDR3 sequence reads: CASSLGRYNTGELFF. CDR3 DNA: TGCGCCAGCAGCTTGGGTCGGTACAACACCGGGGAGCTGTTTTTT.

This clone was seen only a few times. The chain joins TRBV2 to TRBJ2-7; no firm D call. V was cut by 6 bases and J by 3 bases, with 6 bases left in between. CDR1 is SNHLY and CDR2 is FYNNEI in the germline V gene. This CDR3 spans 11 amino acids. The CDR3 region has the DNA TGTGCCAGCAGACAGTTCTACGAGCAGTACTTC. Residues: CASRQFYEQYF. The variable domain in full, with the rest retrieved from reference TRBV2 and TRBJ2-7, is EPEVTQTPSHQVTQMGQEVILRCVPISNHLYFYWYRQILGQKVEFLVSFYNNEISEKSEIFDDQFSVERPDGSNFTLKIRSTKLEDSAMYFCASRQFYEQYFGPGTRLTVT.

This chain uses TRBV10-3 with TRBJ1-5, with a possible D match to TRBD1 (5 bases). The CDR3 is 14 amino acids. Germline V gene lookup returns CDR1 ENHRY and CDR2 SYGVKD. V was pared by 6 bases and J by 1 base, with 10 bases between. The CDR3 region has the DNA TGTGCCATCAGCGGAGGGGCCAGCAATCAGCCCCAGCATTTT. As protein: CAISGGASNQPQHF.

This clone appeared a few times. V usage is TRBV4-1 and J usage is TRBJ2-1; weak D call: TRBD1 (6 bases). Germline assignment: CDR1 MGHRA and CDR2 YSYEKL. This CDR3 is built from 15 residues. Trimming removed 2 bases at V and 8 bases at J, with 16 bases between. The CDR3 bases are TGCGCCAGCAGCCAACCTCTAACAGGGAAGCATGAGCAGTTCTTC. It yields the protein CASSQPLTGKHEQFF.

This clone was counted only a few times. The chain is built from TRBV7-9 and TRBJ1-4; unclear D gene. This CDR3 has 12 amino acids. The germline gives CDR1 SEHNR, CDR2 FQNEAQ (reference sequence). V was trimmed by 8 bases and J by 6 bases, leaving 10 bases between them. CDR3 protein: CASGRVDEKLFF. The CDR3 DNA is TGTGCCAGCGGAAGGGTGGATGAAAAACTGTTTTTT.

There are a few counts of this clone. Written as DNA, the CDR3 is TGCAGCGTTGATGGGGCTGACTCGGACAGCGCCTACGGCTACACCTTC. Protein product: CSVDGADSDSAYGYTF. V usage is TRBV29-1 and J usage is TRBJ1-2, with D possibly TRBD1 on 6 matching bases. Deletions cut 3 bases from V and 8 bases from J, with 25 bases between. CDR1 and CDR2 (germline): SQVTM, ANQGSEA. The CDR3 length is 16 residues. The full variable domain, rest sourced from reference TRBV29-1 and TRBJ1-2, is SAVISQKPSRDICQRGTSLTIQCQVDSQVTMMFWYRQQPGQSLTLIATANQGSEATYESGFVIDKFPISRPNLTFSTLTVSNMSPEDSSIYLCSVDGADSDSAYGYTFGSGTRLTVV.

The rearrangement uses TRBV5-1 and TRBJ1-1, with D perhaps matching TRBD1 (5 bases). This CDR3 is 15 amino acids long. Germline CDR1 SGHRS, CDR2 YFSETQ. The V gene lost 0 bases and the J gene lost 4 bases, with 13 bases spanning the gap. The CDR3 DNA sequence: TGCGCCAGCAGCTTGGAGTTTACGGGGGGCACTGAAGCTTTCTTT. Protein sequence: CASSLEFTGGTEAFF.

The gene calls are TRBV5-1 and TRBJ1-5, with a tentative D call TRBD1 (6 bases). The CDR3 sequence is 15 residues long. Germline CDR1 reads SGHRS; CDR2 reads YFSETQ. V was clipped by 0 bases and J by 0 bases, with 7 bases between them. CDR3 in DNA: TGCGCCAGCAGCTTGGGGGACAATAGCAATCAGCCCCAGCATTTT. Translation: CASSLGDNSNQPQHF.

This chain links TRBV7-6 with TRBJ2-7; 10 bases align to TRBD1. J lost 5 bases, V lost 5 bases, and 6 bases had no gene match. In germline, CDR1 is SGHVS, CDR2 FNYEAQ. This CDR3 region has 14 residues. The CDR3 protein is CASSPSDRGNEQYF. The CDR3 bases are TGTGCCAGCAGCCCATCGGACAGGGGGAACGAGCAGTACTTC.

The chain links TRBV5-1 to TRBJ2-7; D might be TRBD2 (5 bases). Trimming removed 4 bases from V and 4 bases from J, with 9 bases in between. Germline lookup yields CDR1 SGHRS and CDR2 YFSETQ. The CDR3 totals 12 residues. The CDR3 loop is CASSPRRYEQYF. For the CDR3, the DNA is TGCGCCAGCAGCCCGAGGAGGTACGAGCAGTACTTC.

The genes are TRBV5-6 and TRBJ1-2, with a possible D match to TRBD1 (6 bases). V lost 4 bases to trimming and J lost 7 bases, with 14 bases between them. This CDR3 comprises 13 residues. Germline values: CDR1 SGHDT, CDR2 YYEEEE. In DNA, the CDR3 is TGTGCCAGCAGCCCCCCTCTAGGGGGTGGCTACACCTTC. Its protein is CASSPPLGGGYTF.